This is a list of T cell receptor beta chains from one sample in a study of blood T cell repertoires in COVID-19. Method: immunoSEQ multiplex PCR; TCRdb's copy keeps in-frame clones and lacks some. The sample carries fewer than 200,000 clones, 85% to 90% recorded once. Sequences were obtained from peripheral blood. These TCRs come from a woman aged 60 to 75 with acute or convalescent COVID-19. CDR3s include the opening cysteine and the closing phenylalanine or tryptophan. The order of the fields is clone size, J gene, V gene, D gene, CDR3 DNA, CDR3 protein. D genes are given only for firm matches. Clone size appears in some rows only: once, few, many, or a class for an expanded clone.

NA | TRBJ1-6 | TRBV7-2 | NA | TGTGCCAGCAGCTTTGGGACTGAGAATTCACCCCTCCACTTT | CASSFGTENSPLHF
NA | TRBJ2-2 | TRBV6-5 | NA | TGTGCCAGCAGACCCGGGACATCCCACACCGGGGAGCTGTTTTTT | CASRPGTSHTGELFF
NA | TRBJ1-4 | TRBV5-1 | NA | TGCGCCAGCAGCTTGGTAGGCGGGACTGCTAATGAAAAACTGTTTTTT | CASSLVGGTANEKLFF
few | TRBJ1-2 | TRBV12-3/TRBV12-4 | NA | TGTGCCAGCAGTTGGTTGGCGGGATATGGCTACACCTTC | CASSWLAGYGYTF
NA | TRBJ1-5 | TRBV30 | NA | TGTGCCTGGAGTCGGGGGGCGAACAATCAGCCCCAGCATTTT | CAWSRGANNQPQHF
once | TRBJ1-4 | TRBV7-8 | TRBD1 | TGTGCCAGCAGCTTAGGGCAGGGGGGTAATGAAAAACTGTTTTTT | CASSLGQGGNEKLFF
NA | TRBJ2-1 | TRBV27 | TRBD2 | TGTGCCAGCAGTTTAAACCCCAGAGGAAGGGAGGGCTCCTACAATGAGCAGTTCTTC | CASSLNPRGREGSYNEQFF
NA | TRBJ1-1 | TRBV21-1 | NA | TGTGCCAGCAGCAGCAGAGGGTTTAGTGGTGAAGCTTTCTTT | CASSSRGFSGEAFF
NA | TRBJ1-1 | TRBV19 | NA | TGTGCCAGTAGTAGCCCAGGGATGAACACTGAAGCTTTCTTT | CASSSPGMNTEAFF
NA | TRBJ2-5 | TRBV5-1 | TRBD1 | TGCGCCAGCAGCTTGGGGCTCACGGACAGGTCCCAAGAGACCCAGTACTTC | CASSLGLTDRSQETQYF
few | TRBJ2-3 | TRBV5-1 | NA | NA | CASILAGKEYF
NA | TRBJ1-1 | TRBV19 | TRBD1 | TGTGCCAGTGGACAGGGGATTGTGAACACTGAAGCTTTCTTT | CASGQGIVNTEAFF
NA | TRBJ1-3 | TRBV14 | NA | TGTGCCAGCAGCCAAGAGGGCTCTTACTCTGGAAACACCATATATTTT | CASSQEGSYSGNTIYF
NA | TRBJ1-5 | TRBV3-1/TRBV3-2 | TRBD1 | TGTGCCAGCAGCCAAGGGACAGGGTTCTCTGTTAGTCATCAGCCCCAGCATTTT | CASSQGTGFSVSHQPQHF
NA | TRBJ2-2 | TRBV19 | TRBD2 | TGTGCCAGTAGTTTCCCTAGCGGGGTTACCGGGGAGCTGTTTTTT | CASSFPSGVTGELFF
NA | TRBJ1-3 | TRBV6-1 | NA | TGTGCCAGCAGTGAAGCTGCGGCGGGTGGAAACACCATATATTTT | CASSEAAAGGNTIYF
NA | TRBJ2-3 | TRBV7-2 | TRBD2 | TGTGCCAGCAGCTTAGCTGGAGGGACTAGCGGTCATACGCAGTATTTT | CASSLAGGTSGHTQYF
once | TRBJ2-5 | TRBV7-3 | NA | TGTGCCAGCAGCCCACGGGGGGCCGGGGAGACCCAGTACTTC | CASSPRGAGETQYF
NA | TRBJ2-7 | TRBV12-3/TRBV12-4 | TRBD1 | TGTGCCAGCAGGCCGGGACAGCTCTACGAGCAGTACTTC | CASRPGQLYEQYF
NA | TRBJ1-3 | TRBV7-2 | TRBD1 | TGTGCCAGCAGCCCTGCGGGACAGCAGGGAAACACCATATATTTT | CASSPAGQQGNTIYF
NA | TRBJ2-1 | TRBV7-6 | NA | TGTGCCAGCAGCTCCGTAAGAGGCGGATCCTACAATGAGCAGTTCTTC | CASSSVRGGSYNEQFF
NA | TRBJ1-4 | TRBV28 | TRBD1 | TGTGCCAGCAGGCTCATACCCGGGACAGGAAACGAAAAACTGTTTTTT | CASRLIPGTGNEKLFF
NA | TRBJ2-5 | TRBV27 | NA | TGTGCCAGCAGTTTATCTCCCCCGGGGATTGTAGAGACCCAGTACTTC | CASSLSPPGIVETQYF
NA | TRBJ2-7 | TRBV5-1 | NA | TGCGCCAGCAGCTTGGCCTTCCGACCAAACCAAGGGGGCTACGAGCAGTACTTC | CASSLAFRPNQGGYEQYF
NA | TRBJ2-1 | TRBV7-7 | TRBD2 | TGTGCTAGCAGCTCGGGACTAGCGCCAAACAATGAGCAGTTCTTC | CASSSGLAPNNEQFF
once | TRBJ2-1 | TRBV19 | TRBD1 | TGTGCCAGTGGCCGAACAGGGGTCCATGAGCAGTTCTTC | CASGRTGVHEQFF
once | TRBJ1-1 | TRBV30 | NA | TGTGCCTGTTCGGGTAATGAAGCTTTCTTT | CACSGNEAFF
NA | TRBJ2-1 | TRBV20-1 | NA | TGCAGTGCTAGTAAGACAGGTACTACACGGATTTCCTTCTACAATGAGCAGTTCTTC | CSASKTGTTRISFYNEQFF
NA | TRBJ2-7 | TRBV19 | TRBD1 | TGTGCCAGTAGTGCCGGGACAGGGTACGAGCAGTACTTC | CASSAGTGYEQYF
NA | TRBJ1-1 | TRBV18 | NA | TGTGCCAGCTCACCAAGGCAGGGTGGGACTGAAGCTTTCTTT | CASSPRQGGTEAFF
once | TRBJ1-5 | TRBV28 | TRBD1 | TGTGCCAGCAGTTTGGTGGACAGGGTAAGCAATCAGCCCCAGCATTTT | CASSLVDRVSNQPQHF
NA | TRBJ1-2 | TRBV18 | NA | TGTGCCAGCTCAGCGGAACGCTATGGCTACACCTTC | CASSAERYGYTF
few | TRBJ2-1 | TRBV5-5 | NA | TGTGCCAGCAGCTCCTTCCTTGACAATGAGCAGTTCTTC | CASSSFLDNEQFF
NA | TRBJ1-2 | TRBV5-1 | NA | TGCGCCACCCGCGTGGGACACACGGACGGCTACACCTTC | CATRVGHTDGYTF
NA | TRBJ1-3 | TRBV9 | NA | TGTGCCAGCAGCGCCCCAGGGGTAGGAGGAAACACCATATATTTT | CASSAPGVGGNTIYF
NA | TRBJ1-3 | TRBV6-1 | NA | TGTGCCAGCAGTGAAGGAGGGGGTCCTTGGAACACCATATATTTT | CASSEGGGPWNTIYF